Below, 15 T cell receptor beta chains from the same sample are listed, as sequenced in a study of cytomegalovirus exposure and HLA in healthy donors. Using immunoSEQ multiplex PCR, the repertoire was profiled, and TCRdb retains in-frame clones only, with some absent. The repertoire holds some 340,000 clones, with around 90% as singletons. Sequencing was carried out using PBMCs. All receptors come from a young woman in good health and CMV-seropositive.

This chain uses TRBV4-2 with TRBJ2-7, with 7 positions matching TRBD1. The CDR3 is made up of 16 amino acids. Germline CDR1 reads LGHNA; CDR2 reads YNFKEQ. Trimming at V came to 3 bases and at J to 0 bases, leaving 8 bases not matched to a gene. The CDR3 nucleotides read TGTGCCAGCAGCCAGGGACAGTTACTGAGCTCCTACGAGCAGTACTTC. Protein: CASSQGQLLSSYEQYF.

V is TRBV19 and J is TRBJ1-2, with D uncertain. Germline CDR1 and CDR2: LNHDA and SQIVND (reference sequence). V shed 5 bases and J shed 3 bases, with 13 bases lying between them. The CDR3 runs 14 residues. In DNA, the CDR3 is TGTGCCAGTAGTCCAAGTCCCAACGACTATGGCTACACCTTC. It is translated as CASSPSPNDYGYTF.

The V and J genes are TRBV14 and TRBJ2-7; D is possibly TRBD1 (6 bases). The CDR3 consists of 15 residues. From germline, CDR1 is SGHDN and CDR2 FVKESK. Trimming took off 2 bases at V and 2 bases at J, with 13 bases between the two ends. The CDR3 spells CASSQPQGKPYEQYF. CDR3 bases: TGTGCCAGCAGCCAACCCCAGGGGAAACCCTACGAGCAGTACTTC.

The chain combines TRBV15 with TRBJ2-1; D might be TRBD1 or TRBD2, each matching 6 bases. Germline V lookup: CDR1 LNHNV, CDR2 YYDKDF (reference sequence). With 1 base removed from V and 5 bases from J, the gap between germline ends came to 15 bases. CDR3 length: 16 amino acids. The CDR3 loop reads CATSRVGWGANNEQFF. The CDR3 region has the DNA TGTGCCACCAGCAGAGTCGGATGGGGGGCAAACAATGAGCAGTTCTTC.

V gene TRBV5-1 combines with J gene TRBJ2-3, with 10 bases that match TRBD2. After removal of 5 bases from V and 3 bases from J, the junction contained 6 bases not matched to a gene. This CDR3 comprises 15 residues. Per the germline V gene, CDR1 is SGHRS and CDR2 is YFSETQ. In DNA form, the CDR3 reads TGCGCCAGCAGGGCTAGCGGGGGTGGAACAGATACGCAGTATTTT. The encoded protein is CASRASGGGTDTQYF.

The V call is TRBV30, the J call TRBJ1-2; tentatively, D is TRBD1 (6 bases). The CDR3 has 15 amino acids. Germline CDR1 GTSNPN, CDR2 SVGIG (reference sequence). V was pared by 1 base and J by 6 bases, with 18 bases between. The CDR3 DNA reads TGTGCCTGGAGTGGTGGCAGGGGCGAAGGAAATGGCTACACCTTC. It yields the protein CAWSGGRGEGNGYTF.

This chain joins TRBV7-9 and TRBJ2-1; D uncertain. Trimming stripped 5 bases from V and 4 bases from J, with 9 bases between. In germline, CDR1 is SEHNR, CDR2 FQNEAQ (reference sequence). The CDR3 contains 13 residues. The CDR3 sequence is CASSPPAYNEQFF. For the CDR3, the DNA is TGTGCCAGCAGCCCCCCAGCGTACAATGAGCAGTTCTTC.

V usage is TRBV29-1 and J usage is TRBJ2-5, with D perhaps TRBD1 (6 bases). Trimming removed 0 bases from V and 2 bases from J, with 10 bases in between. This CDR3 region has 14 residues. CDR1 is SQVTM and CDR2 is ANQGSEA in the germline V gene. The CDR3 here is CSVEEGTRQETQYF. The CDR3 nucleotides read TGCAGCGTTGAAGAAGGGACACGACAAGAGACCCAGTACTTC.

The V gene is TRBV30, the J gene TRBJ1-1; D remains ambiguous. The CDR3 runs to 12 residues. Germline loops: CDR1 GTSNPN, CDR2 SVGIG (reference sequence). Trimming cost V 4 bases and J 1 base, with 7 bases left between them. The CDR3 loop is CAWKLGNTEAFF. CDR3 in DNA: TGTGCCTGGAAGTTGGGGAACACTGAAGCTTTCTTT.

The CDR3 DNA reads as TGCGCCAGCAGCGCCCTTCTAGCGGGGCTCTCCACAGATACGCAGTATTTT. Amino acids: CASSALLAGLSTDTQYF. The chain uses TRBV5-1 and TRBJ2-3, with 9 bases that match TRBD2. With 4 bases clipped from V and 2 bases from J, the junction kept 11 bases outside the gene matches. This CDR3 region has 17 residues. The germline V gene encodes CDR1 SGHRS and CDR2 YFSETQ. The variable domain in full, completed from reference TRBV5-1 and TRBJ2-3, reads KAGVTQTPRYLIKTRGQQVTLSCSPISGHRSVSWYQQTPGQGLQFLFEYFSETQRNKGNFPGRFSGRQFSNSRSEMNVSTLELGDSALYLCASSALLAGLSTDTQYFGPGTRLTVL.

The chain employs TRBV19 and TRBJ1-1; D might be TRBD1 (6 bases). This CDR3 is 14 amino acids long. V gave up 7 bases and J gave up 4 bases, with 16 bases separating them. Germline V gene data show CDR1 as LNHDA and CDR2 as SQIVND (reference sequence). CDR3 DNA sequence: TGTGCCAGTACCAGACAGGTGGCGAGCACTGAAGCTTTCTTT. It yields the protein CASTRQVASTEAFF. The complete variable domain, with remaining parts taken from reference TRBV19 and TRBJ1-1, reads DGGITQSPKYLFRKEGQNVTLSCEQNLNHDAMYWYRQDPGQGLRLIYYSQIVNDFQKGDIAEGYSVSREKKESFPLTVTSAQKNPTAFYLCASTRQVASTEAFFGQGTRLTVV.

The CDR3: CASRLVGWEQFF. In nucleotides, the CDR3 is TGTGCCTCCCGGTTGGTGGGCTGGGAGCAGTTCTTC. This chain links TRBV7-9 with TRBJ2-1; D is unresolved. The V end was cut by 11 bases, the J end by 10 bases, with 18 bases between. Germline CDR1 is SEHNR and CDR2 is FQNEAQ (reference sequence). The CDR3 length is 12 residues. Variable domain in full (rest from reference TRBV7-9 and TRBJ2-1): DTGVSQNPRHKITKRGQNVTFRCDPISEHNRLYWYRQTLGQGPEFLTYFQNEAQLEKSRLLSDRFSAERPKGSFSTLEIQRTEQGDSAMYLCASRLVGWEQFFGPGTRLTVL.

Comments on this clone: The same CDR3 is also encoded by other DNA sequences in this sample. The chain carries TRBV27 and TRBJ2-7; the D is unclear. Germline CDR1 reads MNHEY; CDR2 reads SMNVEV (reference sequence). The length of the CDR3 is 13 residues. V was trimmed by 2 bases and J by 4 bases, leaving 9 bases between them. CDR3 coding DNA: TGTGCCAGCAGTTTAAGCCTGGGGTACGAGCAGTACTTC. This encodes CASSLSLGYEQYF.

The chain links TRBV5-1 to TRBJ2-5, with D unclear. The germline CDR1 and CDR2 sequences are SGHRS and YFSETQ. There are 15 residues in the CDR3. V was clipped by 0 bases and J by 2 bases, with 11 bases between them. In DNA form, the CDR3 reads TGCGCCAGCAGCTTGGCCGGAGCGCCGCAAGAGACCCAGTACTTC. Translating it yields CASSLAGAPQETQYF.

This clone was picked up one time. The J gene is TRBJ2-7, the V gene TRBV18; D is uncertain. Germline V gene lookup returns CDR1 KGHSH and CDR2 LQKENI. The V and J ends lost 0 bases and 0 bases respectively, with 3 bases between them. This CDR3 has 13 amino acids. The CDR3 DNA reads as TGTGCCAGCTCACCACCCCACTCCTACGAGCAGTACTTC. The encoded protein is CASSPPHSYEQYF. The full variable domain, in which reference TRBV18 and TRBJ2-7 provide the parts outside the CDR3, is NAGVMQNPRHLVRRRGQEARLRCSPMKGHSHVYWYRQLPEEGLKFMVYLQKENIIDESGMPKERFSAEFPKEGPSILRIQQVVRGDSAAYFCASSPPHSYEQYFGPGTRLTVT.